A single sample gave rise to the 5 T cell receptor beta chains below, sequenced in a study of CD8 T cells in ankylosing spondylitis. From the 5' RACE reads, TCRdb called clonotypes with MiXCR, one entry per CDR3 protein. Of about 13,000 distinct CDR3 sequences listed, 2.5% to 3% are singletons. The sequencing sample was made of blood, either unsorted or a sorted T cell fraction (not recorded which). These receptors were taken from a male donor with ankylosing spondylitis or in good health (not recorded which).

This clonotype was detected ten times or more. V usage is TRBV9 and J usage is TRBJ1-2, with 8 bases lining up with TRBD1. The CDR3 length is 16 residues. J lost 4 bases, V lost 3 bases, and 11 bases had no gene match. The V gene's germline CDR1 is SGDLS and CDR2 YYNGEE. CDR3 nucleotide sequence: TGTGCCAGCAGCGCCTTATCCAGGGGGCGCACCTATGGCTACACCTTC. Protein product: CASSALSRGRTYGYTF.

The table lists this clonotype with many counts. The chain employs TRBV9 and TRBJ2-3, with D perhaps TRBD2 (6 bases). CDR1 and CDR2 (germline): SGDLS, YYNGEE. This CDR3 is built from 14 residues. Trimming took 0 bases from V and 5 from J, leaving 10 bases between them. In DNA form, the CDR3 reads TGTGCCAGCAGCGTAGCTAGGAGGGGAGATACGCAGTATTTT. Amino acids: CASSVARRGDTQYF.

This clonotype was seen repeatedly, ten times or more. The V gene is TRBV9, the J gene TRBJ2-5; a possible D gene is TRBD2 (5 bases). Germline CDR1 reads SGDLS; CDR2 reads YYNGEE. V was trimmed by 5 bases and J by 1 base, leaving 9 bases between them. The CDR3 has 13 amino acids. The CDR3 coding sequence is TGTGCCAGCAGTAGACTACTCCAAGAGACCCAGTACTTC. Encoded protein: CASSRLLQETQYF.

This clonotype was found many times. The chain is built from TRBV9 and TRBJ2-6, with 9 bases identical to TRBD1. The ends lost 3 bases at V and 1 base at J; junction bases unmatched: 8. In germline, CDR1 is SGDLS, CDR2 YYNGEE. CDR3 length equals 18 residues. CDR3 sequence: CASSGYRGRGSGANVLTF. The DNA for the CDR3 is TGTGCCAGCAGCGGCTACAGGGGGCGGGGTTCTGGGGCCAACGTCCTGACTTTC.

This clonotype was detected ten times or more. Mismatch with germline at one junction end may stem from a read error. V usage is TRBV9 and J usage is TRBJ2-3; 10 nucleotides align to TRBD2. CDR3 length: 15 amino acids. CDR1 and CDR2 from the germline V gene are SGDLS and YYNGEE. This CDR3 reads CASNVGTSAKDTQYF. CDR3 DNA: TGTGCCAGCAACGTAGGGACTAGCGCAAAAGATACGCAGTATTTT.